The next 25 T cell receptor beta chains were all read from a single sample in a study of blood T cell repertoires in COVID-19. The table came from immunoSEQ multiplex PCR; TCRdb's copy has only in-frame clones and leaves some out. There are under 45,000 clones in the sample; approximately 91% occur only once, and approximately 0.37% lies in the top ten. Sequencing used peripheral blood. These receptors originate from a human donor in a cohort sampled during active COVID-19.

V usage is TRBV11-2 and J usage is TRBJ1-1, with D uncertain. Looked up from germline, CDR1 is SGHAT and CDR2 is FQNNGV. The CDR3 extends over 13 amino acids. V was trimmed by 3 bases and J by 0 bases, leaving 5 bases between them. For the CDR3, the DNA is TGTGCCAGCAGCTTGGGCCTGAACACTGAAGCTTTCTTT. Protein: CASSLGLNTEAFF.

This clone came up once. This CDR3 reads CASSFGPGGQETQYF. For the CDR3, the DNA is TGTGCCAGCAGCTTTGGCCCCGGAGGGCAAGAGACCCAGTACTTC. The chain carries TRBV7-9 and TRBJ2-5; D is perhaps TRBD2 (6 bases). Between the trimmed V and J ends, which lost 3 bases and 2 bases, there was a span of 13 bases. The CDR3 is 15 amino acids. Germline assignment: CDR1 SEHNR and CDR2 FQNEAQ (reference sequence).

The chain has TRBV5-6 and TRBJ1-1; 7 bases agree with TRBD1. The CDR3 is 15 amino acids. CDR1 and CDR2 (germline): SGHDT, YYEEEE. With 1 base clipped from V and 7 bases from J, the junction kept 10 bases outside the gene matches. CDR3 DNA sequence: TGTGCCAGCAGCTTGTACCTTTCAGGGGGTCGTGAAGCTTTCTTT. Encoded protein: CASSLYLSGGREAFF. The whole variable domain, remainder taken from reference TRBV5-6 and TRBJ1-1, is DAGVTQSPTHLIKTRGQQVTLRCSPKSGHDTVSWYQQALGQGPQFIFQYYEEEERQRGNFPDRFSGHQFPNYSSELNVNALLLGDSALYLCASSLYLSGGREAFFGQGTRLTVV.

CDR3 loop: CASSLEAGYYNEQFF. For the CDR3, the DNA is TGTGCCAGCAGCTTAGAAGCGGGGTACTACAATGAGCAGTTCTTC. The rearrangement links TRBV11-2 to TRBJ2-1, with 7 bases that match TRBD2. This CDR3 contains 15 residues. Losses at the gene ends were 0 bases for V and 3 bases for J; bases not matched to a gene: 2. Germline V lookup: CDR1 SGHAT, CDR2 FQNNGV. Combining the CDR3 with reference TRBV11-2 and TRBJ2-1 gives the whole variable domain EAGVAQSPRYKIIEKRQSVAFWCNPISGHATLYWYQQILGQGPKLLIQFQNNGVVDDSQLPKDRFSAERLKGVDSTLKIQPAKLEDSAVYLCASSLEAGYYNEQFFGPGTRLTVL.

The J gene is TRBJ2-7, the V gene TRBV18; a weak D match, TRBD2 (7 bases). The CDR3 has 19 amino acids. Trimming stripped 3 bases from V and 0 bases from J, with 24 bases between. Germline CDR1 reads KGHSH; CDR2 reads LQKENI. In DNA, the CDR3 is TGTGCCAGCTCACCCCCGGAGGGGGTCGGGGGGAGATACTCCTACGAGCAGTACTTC. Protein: CASSPPEGVGGRYSYEQYF.

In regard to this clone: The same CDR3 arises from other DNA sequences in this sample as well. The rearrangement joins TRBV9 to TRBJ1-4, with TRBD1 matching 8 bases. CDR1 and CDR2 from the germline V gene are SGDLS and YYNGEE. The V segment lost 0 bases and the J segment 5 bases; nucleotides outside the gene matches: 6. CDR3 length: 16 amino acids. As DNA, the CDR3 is TGTGCCAGCAGCGTAGCTACTGGACAGGGCAATGAAAAACTGTTTTTT. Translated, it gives CASSVATGQGNEKLFF. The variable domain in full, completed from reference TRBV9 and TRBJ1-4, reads DSGVTQTPKHLITATGQRVTLRCSPRSGDLSVYWYQQSLDQGLQFLIQYYNGEERAKGNILERFSAQQFPDLHSELNLSSLELGDSALYFCASSVATGQGNEKLFFGSGTQLSVL.

The CDR3, as DNA: TGTGCCAGCAGCTTAGGGCCAGCCCAGGGGTCCTACGAGCAGTACTTC. Amino acid sequence: CASSLGPAQGSYEQYF. The chain employs TRBV13 and TRBJ2-7; possibly TRBD1 for D (6 bases). With 0 bases removed from V and 1 base from J, the gap between germline ends came to 13 bases. In germline, CDR1 is PRHDT, CDR2 FYEKMQ (reference sequence). The CDR3 spans 16 residues.

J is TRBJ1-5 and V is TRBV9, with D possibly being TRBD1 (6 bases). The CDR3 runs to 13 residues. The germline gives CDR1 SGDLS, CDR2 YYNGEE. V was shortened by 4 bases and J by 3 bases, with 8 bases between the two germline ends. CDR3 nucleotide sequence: TGTGCCAGCAGCCGGGACACCAATCAGCCCCAGCATTTT. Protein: CASSRDTNQPQHF.

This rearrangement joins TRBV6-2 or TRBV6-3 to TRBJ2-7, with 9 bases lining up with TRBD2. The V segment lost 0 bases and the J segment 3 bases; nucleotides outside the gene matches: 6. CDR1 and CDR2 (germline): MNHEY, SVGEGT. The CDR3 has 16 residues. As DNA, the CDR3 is TGTGCCAGCAGTTACTCCCAGCGGGGGGCCAGCTACGAGCAGTACTTC. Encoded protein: CASSYSQRGASYEQYF.

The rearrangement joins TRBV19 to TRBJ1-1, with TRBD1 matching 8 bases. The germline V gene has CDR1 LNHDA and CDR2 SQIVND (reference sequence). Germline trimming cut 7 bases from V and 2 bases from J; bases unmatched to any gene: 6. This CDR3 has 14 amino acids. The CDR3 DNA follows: TGTGCCAGTACCCCGGACAGGGCTAACACTGAAGCTTTCTTT. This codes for CASTPDRANTEAFF.

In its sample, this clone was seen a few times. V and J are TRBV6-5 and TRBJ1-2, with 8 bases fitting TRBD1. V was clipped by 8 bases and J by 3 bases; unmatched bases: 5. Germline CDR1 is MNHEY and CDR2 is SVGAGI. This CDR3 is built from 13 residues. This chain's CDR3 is CASRTGQHYGYTF. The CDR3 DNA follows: TGTGCCAGCCGGACAGGGCAGCACTATGGCTACACCTTC.

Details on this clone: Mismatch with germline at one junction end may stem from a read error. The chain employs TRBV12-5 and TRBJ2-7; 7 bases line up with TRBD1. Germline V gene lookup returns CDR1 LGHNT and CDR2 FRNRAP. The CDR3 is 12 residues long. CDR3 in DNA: TGTGCTAGTGGCCTGGAAGGGACAGTCTGGGGCTTC. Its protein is CASGLEGTVWGF.

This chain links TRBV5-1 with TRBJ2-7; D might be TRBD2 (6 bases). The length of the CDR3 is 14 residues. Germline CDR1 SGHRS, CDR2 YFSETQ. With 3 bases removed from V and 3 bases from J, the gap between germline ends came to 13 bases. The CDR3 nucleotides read TGCGCCAGCAGCTCCGAGACTAGGAGCTACGAGCAGTACTTC. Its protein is CASSSETRSYEQYF.

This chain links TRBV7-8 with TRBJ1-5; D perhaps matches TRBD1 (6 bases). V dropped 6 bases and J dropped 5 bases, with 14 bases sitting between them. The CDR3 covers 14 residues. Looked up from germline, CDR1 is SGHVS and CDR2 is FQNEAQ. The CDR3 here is CASSPQGRDQPQHF. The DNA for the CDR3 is TGTGCCAGCAGTCCCCAGGGGCGGGATCAGCCCCAGCATTTT. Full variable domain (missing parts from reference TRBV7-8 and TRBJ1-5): GAGVSQSPRYKVAKRGQDVALRCDPISGHVSLFWYQQALGQGPEFLTYFQNEAQLDKSGLPSDRFFAERPEGSVSTLKIQRTQQEDSAVYLCASSPQGRDQPQHFGDGTRLSIL.

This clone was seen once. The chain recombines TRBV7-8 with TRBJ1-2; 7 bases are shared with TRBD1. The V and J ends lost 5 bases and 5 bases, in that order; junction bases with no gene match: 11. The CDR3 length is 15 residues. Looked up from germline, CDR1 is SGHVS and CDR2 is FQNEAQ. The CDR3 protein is CASSPRTGRGYGYTF. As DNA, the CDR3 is TGTGCCAGCAGCCCCCGGACAGGTCGGGGATATGGCTACACCTTC. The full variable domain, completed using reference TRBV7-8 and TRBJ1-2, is GAGVSQSPRYKVAKRGQDVALRCDPISGHVSLFWYQQALGQGPEFLTYFQNEAQLDKSGLPSDRFFAERPEGSVSTLKIQRTQQEDSAVYLCASSPRTGRGYGYTFGSGTRLTVV.

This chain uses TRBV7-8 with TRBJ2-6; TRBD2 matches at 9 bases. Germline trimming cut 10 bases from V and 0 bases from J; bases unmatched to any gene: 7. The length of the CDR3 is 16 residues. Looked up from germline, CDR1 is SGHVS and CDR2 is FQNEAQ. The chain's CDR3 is CAIAGGIDSGANVLTF. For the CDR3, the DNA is TGTGCCATCGCGGGGGGGATCGACTCTGGGGCCAACGTCCTGACTTTC. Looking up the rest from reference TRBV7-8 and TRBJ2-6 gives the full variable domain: GAGVSQSPRYKVAKRGQDVALRCDPISGHVSLFWYQQALGQGPEFLTYFQNEAQLDKSGLPSDRFFAERPEGSVSTLKIQRTQQEDSAVYLCAIAGGIDSGANVLTFGAGSRLTVL.

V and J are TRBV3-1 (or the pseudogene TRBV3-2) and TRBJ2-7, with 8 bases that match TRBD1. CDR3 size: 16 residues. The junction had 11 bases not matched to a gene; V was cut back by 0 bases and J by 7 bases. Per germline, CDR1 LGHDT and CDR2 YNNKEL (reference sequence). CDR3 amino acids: CASSQDRGQGTREQYF. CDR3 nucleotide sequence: TGTGCCAGCAGCCAAGATCGCGGACAGGGTACTAGGGAGCAGTACTTC.

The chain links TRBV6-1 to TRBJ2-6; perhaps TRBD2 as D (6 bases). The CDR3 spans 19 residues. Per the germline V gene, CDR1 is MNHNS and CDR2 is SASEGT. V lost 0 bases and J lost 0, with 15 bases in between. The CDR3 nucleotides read TGTGCCAGCAGTGAAGCTGACGGGAGTCTCTTCTCTGGGGCCAACGTCCTGACTTTC. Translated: CASSEADGSLFSGANVLTF.

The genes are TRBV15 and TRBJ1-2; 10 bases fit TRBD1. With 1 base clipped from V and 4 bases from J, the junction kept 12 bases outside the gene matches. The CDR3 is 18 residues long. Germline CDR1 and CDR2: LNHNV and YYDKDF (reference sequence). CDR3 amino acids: CATSRVFGTGALFYGYTF. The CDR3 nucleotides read TGTGCCACCAGCAGAGTATTCGGGACAGGGGCCCTCTTCTATGGCTACACCTTC.

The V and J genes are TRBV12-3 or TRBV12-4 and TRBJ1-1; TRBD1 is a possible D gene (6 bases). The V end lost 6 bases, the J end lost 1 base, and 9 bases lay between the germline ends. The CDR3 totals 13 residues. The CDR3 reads CASRPQGNTEAFF. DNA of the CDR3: TGTGCCAGCAGACCACAGGGGAACACTGAAGCTTTCTTT.

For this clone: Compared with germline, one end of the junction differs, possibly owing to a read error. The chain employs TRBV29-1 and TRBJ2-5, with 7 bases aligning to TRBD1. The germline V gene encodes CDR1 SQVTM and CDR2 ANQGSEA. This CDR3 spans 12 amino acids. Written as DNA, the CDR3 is TGCAGCATTGAAAGACAGGGAGAGACCCAGTACTTC. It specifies CSIERQGETQYF.

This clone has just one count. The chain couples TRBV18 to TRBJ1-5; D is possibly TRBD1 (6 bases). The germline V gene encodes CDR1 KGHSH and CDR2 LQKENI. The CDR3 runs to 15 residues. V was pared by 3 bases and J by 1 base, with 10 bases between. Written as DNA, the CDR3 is TGTGCCAGCTCACCCCTGGGGGCGAGCAATCAGCCCCAGCATTTT. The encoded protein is CASSPLGASNQPQHF.

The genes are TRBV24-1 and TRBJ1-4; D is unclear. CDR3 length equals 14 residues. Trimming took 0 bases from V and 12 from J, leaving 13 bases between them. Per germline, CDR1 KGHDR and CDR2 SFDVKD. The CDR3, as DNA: TGTGCCACCAGTGATTTGCCCGCACGAGTGGAACTGTTTTTT. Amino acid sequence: CATSDLPARVELFF.

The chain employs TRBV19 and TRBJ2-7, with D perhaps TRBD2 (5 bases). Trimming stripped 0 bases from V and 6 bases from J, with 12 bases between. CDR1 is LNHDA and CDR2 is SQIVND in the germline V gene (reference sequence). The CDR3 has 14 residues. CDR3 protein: CASSIDPSSGEQYF. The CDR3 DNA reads TGTGCCAGTAGTATAGACCCTTCGAGCGGCGAGCAGTACTTC.

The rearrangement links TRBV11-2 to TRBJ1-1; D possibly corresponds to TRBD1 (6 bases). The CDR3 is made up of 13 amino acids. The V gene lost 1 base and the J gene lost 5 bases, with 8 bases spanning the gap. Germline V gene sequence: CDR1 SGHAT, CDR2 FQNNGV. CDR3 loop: CASSLGGQTEAFF. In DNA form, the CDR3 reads TGTGCCAGCAGCTTAGGGGGGCAAACTGAAGCTTTCTTT.